What follows describes a single T cell receptor beta chain. The antigen is undetermined. The germline V gene has CDR1 SGDLS and CDR2 YYNGEE. This CDR3 has 18 residues. Trimming took 0 bases from V and 2 from J; bases not matched to a gene: 8. These data are taken from a study of cytomegalovirus exposure and HLA in healthy donors. Whole-study findings and limits: It was in a later analysis that TCR association rates were seen to vary by HLA locus, highest for DRB1 and lowest for HLA-C.

The primer mix had 60 Vbeta and 13 Jbeta primers. Sequencing used immunoSEQ multiplex PCR; TCRdb keeps in-frame clones, though not all of them. The sample has roughly 77,000 clones, over 9.5% seen once. Sample: PBMCs. The chain is built from TRBV9 and TRBJ2-3; 11 positions match TRBD2. The receptor comes from a man aged 60-69 years in good health and CMV-seropositive. CDR3: CASSVGTSGGKLTDTQYF. CDR3 DNA sequence: TGTGCCAGCAGCGTAGGTACTAGCGGGGGTAAACTCACAGATACGCAGTATTTT.